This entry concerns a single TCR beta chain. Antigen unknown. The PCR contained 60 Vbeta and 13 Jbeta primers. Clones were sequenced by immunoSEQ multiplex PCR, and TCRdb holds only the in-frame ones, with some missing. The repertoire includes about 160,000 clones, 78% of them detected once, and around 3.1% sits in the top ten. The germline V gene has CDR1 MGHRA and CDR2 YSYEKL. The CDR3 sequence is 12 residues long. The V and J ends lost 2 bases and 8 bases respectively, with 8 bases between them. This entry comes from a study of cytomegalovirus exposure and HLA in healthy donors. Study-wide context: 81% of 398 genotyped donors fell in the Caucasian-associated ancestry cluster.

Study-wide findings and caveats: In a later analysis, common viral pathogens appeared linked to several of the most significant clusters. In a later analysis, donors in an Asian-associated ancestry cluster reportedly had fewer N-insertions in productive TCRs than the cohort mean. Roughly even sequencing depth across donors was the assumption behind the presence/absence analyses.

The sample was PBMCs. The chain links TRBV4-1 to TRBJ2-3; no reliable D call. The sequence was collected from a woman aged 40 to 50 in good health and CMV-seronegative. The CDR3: CASSQPASTQYF. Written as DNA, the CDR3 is TGCGCCAGCAGCCAACCAGCGAGTACGCAGTATTTT.